This T cell receptor beta chain was captured by sequencing in a study of blood T cells in healthy people across ages. For the study at large: About one barcoded TCR beta cDNA was captured per two T cells. General study points: The study lacked donor CMV status, which possibly confounded expanded clonotype changes. TCR beta diversity tracked closely with naive T cell percentage. Both naive CD4+ cell counts and diversity were greater in long-lived donors than in aged donors.

For the second PCR, which ran for about 6 to 11 cycles, a sample-barcoded 5' primer and a J-beta primer mix were used. TCRdb re-derived calls from the 5' RACE reads in MiXCR, one entry per CDR3 protein. The table includes under 850,000 distinct CDR3 sequences, 35% to 40% detected once. In regard to this clonotype: Its specificity is unknown.

Germline values: CDR1 GTSNPN, CDR2 SVGIG (reference sequence). The V end was cut by 6 bases, the J end by 0 bases, with 15 bases between. The CDR3 has 14 residues. The rearrangement uses TRBV30 and TRBJ2-7; D is perhaps TRBD2 (5 bases). The receptor comes from a man between 18 and 29 years old in good health. The source material was blood. The CDR3 spells CACPSERSSYEQYF. Written as DNA, the CDR3 is TGTGCCTGCCCGTCCGAGCGGAGCTCCTACGAGCAGTACTTC.